This paragraph covers one T cell receptor (beta chain) sequence. Those who participated ranged in age from about 18 to 89 years and resided in about two dozen US areas. Cohort allocation depended upon clinical history that participants reported. These data come from a study of blood T cell repertoires in COVID-19. Study at large: The origin of the acute and convalescent COVID-19 samples was the United States, Italy and Spain.

J was trimmed by 1 base and V by 4 bases; bases with no gene match: 7. CDR1 is SGDLS and CDR2 is YYNGEE in the germline V gene. The length of the CDR3 is 16 residues. Produced via immunoSEQ multiplex PCR; TCRdb's table is partial and in-frame only. The data contain approximately 220,000 clones, around 86% of them singletons. Sample: PBMCs or T cells enriched from blood (not recorded which). The chain recombines TRBV9 with TRBJ2-3, with 9 bases aligning to TRBD2. The TCR comes from a woman aged 40-49 years with acute COVID-19. CDR3 loop: CASSSMIAGGTDTQYF. DNA for the CDR3: TGTGCCAGCAGCTCTATGATAGCGGGGGGCACAGATACGCAGTATTTT.